This T cell receptor beta chain was observed in a study of response to subunit inactivated influenza vaccine. Findings and caveats of the study: Authors proposed each seasonal influenza vaccination draws in few new T cells.

A remark on this clonotype: Antigen: not known.

Trimming took 5 bases from V and 2 from J, leaving 16 bases between them. This CDR3 has 15 residues. TCRdb re-called the RT-PCR reads through MiXCR, storing one row per CDR3 protein. The sample consists of 290,000 or so distinct CDR3 sequences, about 20% of them appearing once. The material sequenced was PBMCs from blood, taken approximately 22 months after vaccination. This sequence originates from a man between 45 and 75 years old who received an inactivated influenza vaccine. V gene TRBV12-3 or TRBV12-4 combines with J gene TRBJ2-7, with D maybe TRBD2 (5 bases). The CDR3 DNA follows: TGTGCCAGCAGTAGGGAGCGATCCTCTACCTACGAGCAGTACTTC. It is translated as CASSRERSSTYEQYF.